One sample yielded the 23 T cell receptor beta chains listed below, sequenced in a study of cytomegalovirus exposure and HLA in healthy donors. PCR primers comprised 60 Vbeta and 13 Jbeta primers. Assay: immunoSEQ multiplex PCR; the TCRdb copy retains only in-frame clones and omits some. Of some 130,000 clones in the sample, over 65% are singletons; the top ten hold about 3.3%. The sequencing sample was made of PBMCs. All receptors come from a woman in her twenties or thirties in good health and CMV-seropositive.

This clone was seen just once. This rearrangement joins TRBV18 to TRBJ2-5, with a possible D match to TRBD1 (5 bases). Trimming took off 6 bases at V and 2 bases at J, with 19 bases between the two ends. From germline, CDR1 is KGHSH and CDR2 LQKENI. The length of the CDR3 is 16 residues. The DNA of the CDR3 is TGTGCCAGCTCCCCTGGGCTTACAGGCCTTCAAGAGACCCAGTACTTC. Amino acid sequence: CASSPGLTGLQETQYF.

This chain links TRBV27 with TRBJ2-1, with 11 nucleotides matching TRBD1. Germline-derived CDR1 and CDR2 are MNHEY and SMNVEV (reference sequence). V dropped 5 bases and J dropped 6; count of bases not matched to a gene: 6. The CDR3 length is 15 residues. The CDR3 DNA sequence: TGTGCCAGCAGTCACGGGACAGGGGGTCTCAATGAGCAGTTCTTC. Its translation: CASSHGTGGLNEQFF.

The chain has TRBV27 and TRBJ1-2; 7 bases map to TRBD1. The J segment lost 4 bases and the V segment lost 4 bases, leaving 9 bases of the junction unmatched. CDR1 is MNHEY and CDR2 is SMNVEV in the germline V gene (reference sequence). The length of the CDR3 is 15 residues. CDR3 nucleotide sequence: TGTGCCAGCAGTTCTCTAACCGGGACAGCCTATGGCTACACCTTC. Translation: CASSSLTGTAYGYTF.

As for this clone: The junction does not match germline at one end; this may be a read error. V usage is TRBV29-1 and J usage is TRBJ1-1; 9 bases are shared with TRBD1. This CDR3 contains 18 residues. The V gene's germline CDR1 is SQVTM and CDR2 ANQGSEA. Here the CDR3 DNA reads TGCAGCGTCGAAGTACTGGGACAGGGTTTTGTTTCTAACACTGAAGCTTTCTTT. It yields the protein CSVEVLGQGFVSNTEAFF.

The V gene is TRBV18, the J gene TRBJ2-2, with D perhaps TRBD2 (5 bases). The CDR3 has 12 amino acids. V dropped 10 bases and J dropped 2 bases, with 8 bases sitting between them. Germline V lookup: CDR1 KGHSH, CDR2 LQKENI. CDR3 coding DNA: TGTGCCACGGCGGGTAACACCGGGGAGCTGTTTTTT. Translation gives CATAGNTGELFF.

The chain recombines TRBV9 with TRBJ2-3, with TRBD1 identical over 9 bases. This CDR3 contains 16 residues. V lost 3 bases to trimming and J lost 0 bases; unmatched junction nucleotides: 5. The germline CDR1 and CDR2 sequences are SGDLS and YYNGEE. CDR3 region: CASSAGTGRSTDTQYF. CDR3 sequence (DNA): TGTGCCAGCAGCGCCGGGACAGGGAGAAGCACAGATACGCAGTATTTT.

To note about this clone: A read error may produce the germline difference seen at one junction end. The CDR3 DNA reads TGTGCCGGCAGTGAAGGAGGAAGGGAGAGCTTAGTACTTGGAAACACCATATATTTT. Amino acids: CAGSEGGRESLVLGNTIYF. The chain combines TRBV6-1 with TRBJ1-3, with no clear D. Germline V CDR1 and CDR2: MNHNS, SASEGT. CDR3 size: 19 residues.

The chain combines TRBV6-5 with TRBJ2-5, with TRBD1 matching 8 bases. The CDR3 consists of 15 residues. Germline CDR1 is MNHEY and CDR2 is SVGAGI. V was pared by 6 bases and J by 5 bases, with 11 bases of the junction left unmatched. The CDR3 protein is CASRPVTGVGETQYF. The CDR3 DNA reads TGTGCCAGCAGGCCAGTGACAGGGGTTGGGGAGACCCAGTACTTC.

The V gene is TRBV7-9, the J gene TRBJ1-6; D is possibly TRBD1 (5 bases). The germline CDR1 and CDR2 sequences are SEHNR and FQNEAQ (reference sequence). V lost 10 bases and J lost 2, with 12 bases in between. CDR3 length: 14 amino acids. The CDR3 bases are TGTGCCACACTCGACAGTACCTATAATTCACCCCTCCACTTT. Translating gives CATLDSTYNSPLHF.

Here the CDR3 reads CASSSTGTGNGYTF. The DNA for the CDR3 is TGCGCCAGCAGCTCGACCGGGACAGGGAATGGCTACACCTTC. The chain employs TRBV5-1 and TRBJ1-2, with 9 nucleotides matching TRBD1. This CDR3 has 14 amino acids. With V trimmed by 3 bases and J by 6 bases, 6 bases remained unmatched. Germline V gene data show CDR1 as SGHRS and CDR2 as YFSETQ.

The rearrangement uses TRBV2 and TRBJ2-7; possibly TRBD2 for D (5 bases). CDR1 SNHLY and CDR2 FYNNEI come from the germline V gene. The CDR3 consists of 15 residues. Trimming cost V 7 bases and J 7 bases, with 23 bases left between them. CDR3 residues: CASNFGVAERGEQYF. The CDR3 DNA reads TGTGCCAGCAACTTCGGGGTGGCAGAAAGAGGGGAGCAGTACTTC.

This chain links TRBV5-6 with TRBJ2-7; TRBD1 matches at 9 bases. Germline V gene lookup returns CDR1 SGHDT and CDR2 YYEEEE. Trimming removed 3 bases from V and 6 bases from J; junction bases left unmatched: 22. CDR3 size: 19 residues. CDR3 sequence: CASSSVSPAGDRVWGEQYF. In DNA form, the CDR3 reads TGTGCCAGCAGCTCGGTGTCCCCGGCCGGGGACAGGGTCTGGGGCGAGCAGTACTTC.

This clone has only a few counts. V gene TRBV2 combines with J gene TRBJ1-5; D remains ambiguous. Trimming shortened V by 8 bases and J by 2 bases, and 7 bases separated the two germline ends. The CDR3 contains 12 residues. Germline values: CDR1 SNHLY, CDR2 FYNNEI. The CDR3 DNA sequence: TGTGCCAGCTCGGAGGGCAATCAGCCCCAGCATTTT. This translates into CASSEGNQPQHF.

This clone was counted between two and nine times. This sequence joins TRBV9 and TRBJ1-4, with D possibly matching TRBD1 (6 bases). The germline V and J ends were trimmed by 5 bases and 7 bases, with 18 bases remaining between them. This CDR3 has 15 residues. CDR1 SGDLS and CDR2 YYNGEE come from the germline V gene. CDR3: CASRVKGTWAEKLFF. The CDR3 region has the DNA TGTGCCAGCAGGGTGAAGGGGACATGGGCTGAAAAACTGTTTTTT.

This clone was recorded only once. The chain couples TRBV7-9 to TRBJ2-5; D might be TRBD2 (5 bases). The CDR3 has 13 residues. The V end lost 5 bases, the J end lost 5 bases, and 12 bases lay between the germline ends. Germline CDR1 is SEHNR and CDR2 is FQNEAQ (reference sequence). CDR3 in amino acids: CASSLVGGETQYF. The DNA of the CDR3 is TGTGCCAGCAGCCTGGTAGGAGGTGAGACCCAGTACTTC.

The chain combines TRBV12-2 with TRBJ2-5; TRBD1, the table's D call, was not compared with the DNA. TRBV12-2 is a pseudogene. The CDR3 is 14 residues long. The CDR3: CASRRKQTGETQYF. The CDR3 DNA follows: TGTGCAAGTCGCCGAAAGCAGACAGGAGAGACCCAGTACTTC.

V usage is TRBV15 and J usage is TRBJ2-1, with TRBD2 matching 10 bases. CDR1 LNHNV and CDR2 YYDKDF come from the germline V gene (reference sequence). The CDR3 runs to 16 residues. V shed 0 bases and J 6 bases; nucleotides not matched to a gene: 5. In DNA, the CDR3 is TGTGCCACCAGCAGAGATATAGCGGGGGGATTCAATGAGCAGTTCTTC. The encoded protein is CATSRDIAGGFNEQFF. Full variable domain (outside the CDR3, taken from reference TRBV15 and TRBJ2-1): DAMVIQNPRYQVTQFGKPVTLSCSQTLNHNVMYWYQQKSSQAPKLLFHYYDKDFNNEADTPDNFQSRRPNTSFCFLDIRSPGLGDTAMYLCATSRDIAGGFNEQFFGPGTRLTVL.

V usage is TRBV7-3 and J usage is TRBJ2-1; possibly TRBD2 for D (7 bases). V lost 7 bases and J 7 bases, leaving 23 bases between the germline ends. Germline V CDR1 and CDR2: SGHTA, FQGTGA. CDR3 length equals 16 residues. CDR3 DNA sequence: TGTGCCAGCAAGGAGGGGGGGCGGGTCGGGGAGAATGAGCAGTTCTTC. Translation: CASKEGGRVGENEQFF. Full variable domain (missing parts from reference TRBV7-3 and TRBJ2-1): GAGVSQTPSNKVTEKGKYVELRCDPISGHTALYWYRQSLGQGPEFLIYFQGTGAADDSGLPNDRFFAVRPEGSVSTLKIQRTERGDSAVYLCASKEGGRVGENEQFFGPGTRLTVL.

The V gene is TRBV28, the J gene TRBJ2-7, with D maybe TRBD1 (5 bases). Trimming shortened V by 8 bases and J by 2 bases, and 22 bases separated the two germline ends. This CDR3 is built from 16 residues. Germline V CDR1 and CDR2: MDHEN, SYDVKM. The DNA for the CDR3 is TGTGCCAGCTCCCTCCCCGTAGACAGTCCGACCTACGAGCAGTACTTC. The encoded protein is CASSLPVDSPTYEQYF.

The chain has TRBV15 and TRBJ2-3, with D possibly matching TRBD2 (7 bases). Looked up from germline, CDR1 is LNHNV and CDR2 is YYDKDF (reference sequence). V lost 5 bases to trimming and J lost 4 bases, with 13 bases between them. The CDR3 sequence is 14 residues long. CDR3 region: CATSEGGGSDTQYF. The CDR3 region has the DNA TGTGCCACCAGCGAGGGGGGGGGTTCAGATACGCAGTATTTT.

The genes are TRBV7-2 and TRBJ2-5; the D gene is possibly TRBD2 (6 bases). The CDR3 totals 15 residues. Trimming cost V 3 bases and J 3 bases, with 14 bases left between them. Germline V gene sequence: CDR1 SGHTA, CDR2 FQGNSA. The CDR3 sequence is CASSFSGQDEETQYF. CDR3 coding DNA: TGTGCCAGCAGCTTTAGCGGTCAGGATGAAGAGACCCAGTACTTC.

This clone was seen just once. The V call is TRBV2, the J call TRBJ2-7; 8 bases are a match to TRBD2. This CDR3 has 14 residues. The germline CDR1 and CDR2 sequences are SNHLY and FYNNEI. V trimming: 6 bases; J trimming: 1 base; junction bases outside the gene matches: 5. The CDR3 region has the DNA TGTGCCAGCAGGCGGGGGGACAAGTCCTACGAGCAGTACTTC. Translating gives CASRRGDKSYEQYF.

This rearrangement joins TRBV15 to TRBJ2-2, with D perhaps matching TRBD2 (5 bases). Trimming pared 0 bases from V and 4 bases from J, leaving 9 bases between. The CDR3 loop spans 15 amino acids. Germline V gene sequence: CDR1 LNHNV, CDR2 YYDKDF (reference sequence). This CDR3 reads CATSRDERATGELFF. The CDR3 nucleotides are TGTGCCACCAGCAGAGATGAGAGGGCCACCGGGGAGCTGTTTTTT. The full variable domain, with the rest looked up from reference TRBV15 and TRBJ2-2, is DAMVIQNPRYQVTQFGKPVTLSCSQTLNHNVMYWYQQKSSQAPKLLFHYYDKDFNNEADTPDNFQSRRPNTSFCFLDIRSPGLGDTAMYLCATSRDERATGELFFGEGSRLTVL.